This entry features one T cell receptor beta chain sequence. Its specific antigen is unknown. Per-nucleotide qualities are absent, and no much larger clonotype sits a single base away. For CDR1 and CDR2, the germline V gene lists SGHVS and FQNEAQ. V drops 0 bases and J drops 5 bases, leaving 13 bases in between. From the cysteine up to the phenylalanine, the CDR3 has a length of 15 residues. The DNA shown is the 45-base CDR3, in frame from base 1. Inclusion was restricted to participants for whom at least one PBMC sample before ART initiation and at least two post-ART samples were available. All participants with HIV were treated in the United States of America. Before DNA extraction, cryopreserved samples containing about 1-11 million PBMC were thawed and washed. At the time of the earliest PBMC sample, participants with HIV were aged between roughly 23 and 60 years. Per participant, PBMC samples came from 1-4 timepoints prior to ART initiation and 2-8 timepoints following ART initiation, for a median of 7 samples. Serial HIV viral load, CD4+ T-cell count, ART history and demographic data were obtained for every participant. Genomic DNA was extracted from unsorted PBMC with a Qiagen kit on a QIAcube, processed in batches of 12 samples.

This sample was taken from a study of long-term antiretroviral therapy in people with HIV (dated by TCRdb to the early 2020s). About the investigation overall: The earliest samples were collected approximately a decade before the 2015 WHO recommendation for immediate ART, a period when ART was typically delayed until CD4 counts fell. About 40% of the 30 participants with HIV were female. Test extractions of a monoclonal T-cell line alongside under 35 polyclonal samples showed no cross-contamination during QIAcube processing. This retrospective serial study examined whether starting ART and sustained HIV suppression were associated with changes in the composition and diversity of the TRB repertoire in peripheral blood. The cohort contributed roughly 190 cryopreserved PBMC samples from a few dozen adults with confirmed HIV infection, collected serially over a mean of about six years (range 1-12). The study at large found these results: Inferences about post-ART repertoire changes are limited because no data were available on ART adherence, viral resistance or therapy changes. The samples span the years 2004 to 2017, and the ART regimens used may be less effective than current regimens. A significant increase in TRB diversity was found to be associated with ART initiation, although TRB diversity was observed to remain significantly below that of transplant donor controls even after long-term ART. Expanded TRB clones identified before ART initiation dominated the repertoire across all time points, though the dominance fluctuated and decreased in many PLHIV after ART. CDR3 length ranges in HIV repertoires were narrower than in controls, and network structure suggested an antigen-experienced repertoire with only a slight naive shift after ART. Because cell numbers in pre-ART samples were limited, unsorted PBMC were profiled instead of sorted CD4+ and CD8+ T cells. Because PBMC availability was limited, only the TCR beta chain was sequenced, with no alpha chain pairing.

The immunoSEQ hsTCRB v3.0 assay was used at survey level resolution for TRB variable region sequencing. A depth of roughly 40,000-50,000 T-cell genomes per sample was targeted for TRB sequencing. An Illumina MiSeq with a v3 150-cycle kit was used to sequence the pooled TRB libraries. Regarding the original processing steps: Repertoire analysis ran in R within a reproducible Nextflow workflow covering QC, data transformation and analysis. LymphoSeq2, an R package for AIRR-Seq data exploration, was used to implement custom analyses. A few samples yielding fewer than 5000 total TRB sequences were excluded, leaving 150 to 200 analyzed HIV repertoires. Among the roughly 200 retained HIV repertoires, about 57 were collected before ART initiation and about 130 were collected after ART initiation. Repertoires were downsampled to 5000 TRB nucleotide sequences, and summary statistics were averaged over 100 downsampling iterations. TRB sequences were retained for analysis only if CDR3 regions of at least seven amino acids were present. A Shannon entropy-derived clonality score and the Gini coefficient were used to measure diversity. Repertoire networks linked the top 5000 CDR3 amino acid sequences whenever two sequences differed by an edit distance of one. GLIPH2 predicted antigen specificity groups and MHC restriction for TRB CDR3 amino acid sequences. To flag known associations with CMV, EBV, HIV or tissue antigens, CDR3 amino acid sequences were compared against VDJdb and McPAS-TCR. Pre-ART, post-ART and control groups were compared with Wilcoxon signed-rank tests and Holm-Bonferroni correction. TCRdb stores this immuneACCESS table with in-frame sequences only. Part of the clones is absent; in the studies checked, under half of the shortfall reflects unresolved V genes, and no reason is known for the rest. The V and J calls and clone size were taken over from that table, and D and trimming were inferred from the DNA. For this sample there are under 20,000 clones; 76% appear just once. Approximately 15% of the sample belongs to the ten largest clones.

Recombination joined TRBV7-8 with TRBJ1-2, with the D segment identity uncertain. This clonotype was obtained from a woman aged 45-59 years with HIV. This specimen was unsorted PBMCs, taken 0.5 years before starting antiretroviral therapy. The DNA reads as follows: TGTGCCAGCAGCTTAGCGCGGGGATCTGGGTATGGCTACACCTTC. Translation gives CASSLARGSGYGYTF.